The 9 T cell receptor beta chains below all came from one sample that was sequenced in a study of blood T cell repertoires in COVID-19. The repertoire was sequenced with immunoSEQ multiplex PCR; TCRdb's copy has only in-frame clones and lacks some. The sample consists of tens of thousands of clones, 75% to 95% of them appearing once. Source material: peripheral blood. These receptors all stem from a human donor with active COVID-19. The donor label of this sample is uncertain.

The rearrangement uses TRBV9 and TRBJ2-2; D unclear. CDR3 length: 12 amino acids. V gave up 0 bases and J gave up 7 bases, with 4 bases separating them. Germline CDR1 is SGDLS and CDR2 is YYNGEE. In DNA, the CDR3 is TGTGCCAGCAGCGTAGCTAACGGGGAGCTGTTTTTT. It encodes CASSVANGELFF. Full variable domain (outside the CDR3, taken from reference TRBV9 and TRBJ2-2): DSGVTQTPKHLITATGQRVTLRCSPRSGDLSVYWYQQSLDQGLQFLIQYYNGEERAKGNILERFSAQQFPDLHSELNLSSLELGDSALYFCASSVANGELFFGEGSRLTVL.

This chain joins TRBV12-5 and TRBJ1-2; tentative D call: TRBD1 (6 bases). V shed 3 bases and J shed 0 bases, with 11 bases lying between them. The V gene's germline CDR1 is LGHNT and CDR2 FRNRAP. This CDR3 comprises 15 residues. CDR3 DNA sequence: TGTGCTAGTGGTTTCGGAACAGGGCCTAACTATGGCTACACCTTC. Its translation: CASGFGTGPNYGYTF.

The chain is built from TRBV5-1 and TRBJ2-2; 7 bases align to TRBD2. V dropped 0 bases and J dropped 4; count of bases not matched to a gene: 9. Germline V CDR1 and CDR2: SGHRS, YFSETQ. This CDR3 is built from 17 residues. The CDR3 DNA follows: TGCGCCAGCAGCTTGGCCTCGGGGGGAGGTGGCACCGGGGAGCTGTTTTTT. Translation gives CASSLASGGGGTGELFF.

V is TRBV2 and J is TRBJ2-2; D gene unclear. Germline CDR1 and CDR2: SNHLY and FYNNEI. This CDR3 has 13 residues. V was trimmed by 6 bases and J by 1 base, leaving 6 bases between them. The DNA for the CDR3 is TGTGCCAGCAGACATAAGAACACCGGGGAGCTGTTTTTT. Translation: CASRHKNTGELFF.

The sample holds one count of this clone. The chain recombines TRBV5-1 with TRBJ2-3, with 12 bases that match TRBD2. The V gene end was trimmed by 2 bases and the J gene end by 3 bases; junction bases not matched to a gene: 10. The CDR3 covers 18 residues. Germline CDR1 and CDR2: SGHRS and YFSETQ. The CDR3 protein is CASSFYQLTSGGTDTQYF. The CDR3 region has the DNA TGCGCCAGCAGCTTCTATCAATTGACTAGCGGGGGTACAGATACGCAGTATTTT.

The chain couples TRBV5-1 to TRBJ1-6, with 7 bases fitting TRBD1. V gave up 3 bases and J gave up 7 bases; unmatched junction bases: 10. Germline V lookup: CDR1 SGHRS, CDR2 YFSETQ. This CDR3 is built from 16 residues. The CDR3 nucleotides are TGCGCCAGCAGCTCCGACCTGACAGGGAAGAATTCACCCCTCCACTTT. Translation: CASSSDLTGKNSPLHF.

CDR3 residues: CASALTIGDTQYF. CDR3 nucleotides: TGTGCCAGCGCCCTAACTATCGGGGATACGCAGTATTTT. This chain uses TRBV27 with TRBJ2-3; D uncertain. From germline, CDR1 is MNHEY and CDR2 SMNVEV (reference sequence). The CDR3 consists of 13 residues. Trimming cost V 8 bases and J 6 bases, with 15 bases left between them.

The chain combines TRBV6-6 with TRBJ1-5, with D maybe TRBD1 (5 bases). The CDR3 has 14 amino acids. Germline V gene sequence: CDR1 MNHNY, CDR2 SVGAGI (reference sequence). The V end was cut by 7 bases, the J end by 3 bases, with 13 bases between. The CDR3 bases are TGTGCCAGCACCACAAGACAGAACAATCAGCCCCAGCATTTT. Protein product: CASTTRQNNQPQHF.

This clone was found a few times. The chain employs TRBV13 and TRBJ1-3; the D gene is possibly TRBD1 (5 bases). Germline-derived CDR1 and CDR2 are PRHDT and FYEKMQ (reference sequence). The CDR3 runs 16 residues. V gave up 5 bases and J gave up 0 bases, with 14 bases separating them. CDR3 amino acids: CASSAGTVHSGNTIYF. In DNA, the CDR3 is TGTGCCAGCAGCGCGGGGACTGTACACTCTGGAAACACCATATATTTT.